A single sample gave rise to the 32 T cell receptor beta chains below, sequenced in a study of T cells in women clearing cervical HPV infection. Sequencing used immunoSEQ multiplex PCR; TCRdb keeps in-frame clones, though not all of them. This sample carries fewer than 30,000 clones, with about 6% going to the ten biggest clones. The source material was blood buffy coat. These receptors all stem from a woman between 18 and 75 years old with a cervical HPV16 infection that either progressed to CIN3+ or cleared (not recorded which).

Turning to this clone: The read gets to within 3 residues of the CDR3 end, and the germline J gene fills in the rest. This rearrangement joins TRBV18 to TRBJ2-5, with a tentative D call TRBD2 (6 bases). V gave up 4 bases and J gave up 1 base, with 10 bases separating them. The CDR3 is 14 residues long. The germline V gene encodes CDR1 KGHSH and CDR2 LQKENI. CDR3 sequence reads: CASSRDLGQETQYF. CDR3 DNA (partial): TGTGCCAGCTCACGGGACTTAGGCCAAGAGACC.

As regards this clone: The read terminates 3 residues before the CDR3 end, so the remaining end is supplied by the germline J gene. The chain links TRBV14 to TRBJ1-2; 8 positions agree with TRBD1. This CDR3 is 13 amino acids long. The junction had 2 bases not matched to a gene; V was cut back by 3 bases and J by 5 bases. Germline V gene sequence: CDR1 SGHDN, CDR2 FVKESK. Incomplete CDR3 DNA: TGTGCCAGCAGCCAGGGACAGGTTTATGGC. It codes for CASSQGQVYG. The full CDR3 reads CASSQGQVYGYTF.

As concerns this clone: The sequence runs out 3 residues before the end of the CDR3; the remainder is reconstructed from the germline J gene. The rearrangement uses TRBV7-2 and TRBJ2-3; TRBD1 might be the D (5 bases). The CDR3 has 14 amino acids. From germline, CDR1 is SGHTA and CDR2 FQGNSA. The CDR3: CASSPQGKQETQYF. Incomplete CDR3 DNA: TGTGCCAGCAGCCCGCAGGGTAAACAAGAGACG.

This clone is deemed medium-sized by its frequency. CDR3 sequence: CASMESSGMLQYF. The sequenced CDR3 bases are TGTGCCAGCATGGAATCTAGCGGGATGCTT. The chain employs TRBV2 and TRBJ2-4; TRBD2 matches at 9 bases. Read coverage stops 3 residues before the CDR3 terminus; the germline J gene supplies the remainder. CDR3 size: 13 residues. The germline CDR1 and CDR2 sequences are SNHLY and FYNNEI. The full variable domain, in which reference TRBV2 and TRBJ2-4 provide the parts outside the CDR3, is EPEVTQTPSHQVTQMGQEVILRCVPISNHLYFYWYRQILGQKVEFLVSFYNNEISEKSEIFDDQFSVERPDGSNFTLKIRSTKLEDSAMYFCASMESSGMLQYFGAGTRLSVL.

With respect to this clone: The CDR3 extends 3 residues past the end of the read, so its final part is completed from the germline J gene. The rearrangement joins TRBV6-2 or TRBV6-3 to TRBJ1-5; D gene unclear. The V gene's germline CDR1 is MNHEY and CDR2 SVGEGT. V lost 5 bases and J lost 3, with 11 bases in between. This CDR3 contains 14 residues. CDR3 bases read: TGTGCCAGCAGTCCCGCCAGGAACAATCAGCCC. This gives the protein CASSPARNNQP. The whole CDR3 region reads CASSPARNNQPQHF.

For this clone: The read gets to within 3 residues of the CDR3 end, and the germline J gene fills in the rest. V gene TRBV20-1 combines with J gene TRBJ2-7; 7 nucleotides line up with TRBD2. This CDR3 contains 13 residues. Germline V gene lookup returns CDR1 DFQATT and CDR2 SNEGSKA (reference sequence). The ends lost 6 bases at V and 5 bases at J; junction bases unmatched: 10. CDR3 protein: CSARTRISDEQYF. Partial CDR3 DNA: TGCAGTGCCCGGACTAGGATTTCGGACGAG.

About this clone itself: The CDR3 is cut off 3 residues early in the read; its end comes from the germline J gene. J is TRBJ2-7 and V is TRBV2; D gene uncertain. CDR3 length: 13 amino acids. Germline V gene lookup returns CDR1 SNHLY and CDR2 FYNNEI. V lost 0 bases and J 6 bases, leaving 9 bases between the germline ends. CDR3 sequence reads: CASSEAGRSEQYF. The covered CDR3 bases are TGTGCCAGCAGTGAAGCGGGCAGAAGCGAG. Full variable domain (rest looked up from reference TRBV2 and TRBJ2-7): EPEVTQTPSHQVTQMGQEVILRCVPISNHLYFYWYRQILGQKVEFLVSFYNNEISEKSEIFDDQFSVERPDGSNFTLKIRSTKLEDSAMYFCASSEAGRSEQYFGPGTRLTVT.

A note on this clone: The CDR3 goes on 3 residues after the read ends, and that part is filled in from the germline J gene. This chain connects TRBV5-1 to TRBJ2-2; 7 nucleotides agree with TRBD1. The CDR3 extends over 14 amino acids. The germline V gene encodes CDR1 SGHRS and CDR2 YFSETQ. The CDR3 is CASTPGTAGEKLFF. The sequenced CDR3 bases are TGCGCCAGCACGCCCGGGACAGCAGGAGAAAAG.

A note on this clone: The read falls 3 residues short of the CDR3 end, and the missing part is taken from the germline J gene. The gene calls are TRBV2 and TRBJ1-3, with 7 bases identical to TRBD1. The ends lost 6 bases at V and 1 base at J; junction bases unmatched: 6. Looked up from germline, CDR1 is SNHLY and CDR2 is FYNNEI. This CDR3 has 15 amino acids. The CDR3 DNA, read in part, is TGTGCCAGCAGGCTACAGGGGAGGTCTGGAAACACC. It is translated as CASRLQGRSGNT. The CDR3 as a whole reads CASRLQGRSGNTIYF.

Comment on this clone: The read terminates 3 residues ahead of where the CDR3 ends, so the germline J gene completes it. The chain is built from TRBV5-1 and TRBJ1-5, with a weak D call TRBD1 (6 bases). Trimming stripped 0 bases from V and 6 bases from J, with 10 bases between. From germline, CDR1 is SGHRS and CDR2 YFSETQ. CDR3 length: 14 residues. The CDR3 region is CASSLEQGGQPQHF. The DNA read from the CDR3 is TGCGCCAGCAGCTTGGAACAGGGAGGTCAGCCC. The full variable domain, rest sourced from reference TRBV5-1 and TRBJ1-5, is KAGVTQTPRYLIKTRGQQVTLSCSPISGHRSVSWYQQTPGQGLQFLFEYFSETQRNKGNFPGRFSGRQFSNSRSEMNVSTLELGDSALYLCASSLEQGGQPQHFGDGTRLSIL.

The CDR3 region is CASSLSGTSYGYTF. Partial CDR3 DNA: TGTGCCAGCAGCCTTAGTGGGACTTCCTATGGC. The chain couples TRBV7-2 to TRBJ1-2, with a possible D match to TRBD1 (5 bases). The read ends 3 residues shy of where the CDR3 ends; the end is completed using the germline J gene. This CDR3 has 14 amino acids. Germline CDR1 is SGHTA and CDR2 is FQGNSA. V was cut by 5 bases and J by 4 bases, with 14 bases left in between.

For this clone: Read data end 3 residues before the CDR3 end; the end is taken from the germline J gene. The chain is built from TRBV7-9 and TRBJ2-7; TRBD1 aligns across 7 bases. The CDR3 is 15 residues long. V lost 5 bases to trimming and J lost 2 bases; unmatched junction nucleotides: 9. Germline CDR1 reads SEHNR; CDR2 reads FQNEAQ (reference sequence). The CDR3 here is CASSPHRQGAYEQYF. CDR3 DNA, as far as it was read: TGTGCCAGCAGCCCTCATAGACAGGGAGCCTACGAG.

With respect to this clone: The read finishes 3 residues shy of the CDR3 end, and the germline J gene is used to complete it. V gene TRBV19 combines with J gene TRBJ2-3; 15 bases are shared with TRBD2. The CDR3 totals 18 residues. V dropped 6 bases and J dropped 4; count of bases not matched to a gene: 11. The germline CDR1 and CDR2 sequences are LNHDA and SQIVND (reference sequence). The CDR3 region is CASSPGLAGGPVADTQYF. The sequenced part of the CDR3 DNA is TGTGCCAGTAGCCCTGGACTAGCGGGAGGGCCAGTGGCAGATACG. Looking up the rest from reference TRBV19 and TRBJ2-3 gives the full variable domain: DGGITQSPKYLFRKEGQNVTLSCEQNLNHDAMYWYRQDPGQGLRLIYYSQIVNDFQKGDIAEGYSVSREKKESFPLTVTSAQKNPTAFYLCASSPGLAGGPVADTQYFGPGTRLTVL.

Concerning this clone: The missing CDR3 end, 3 residues past where the read stops, is filled in from the germline J gene. This chain uses TRBV7-9 with TRBJ1-5; TRBD1 agrees at 9 bases. The CDR3 contains 15 residues. V was pared by 4 bases and J by 1 base, with 2 bases of the junction left unmatched. Germline CDR1 and CDR2: SEHNR and FQNEAQ (reference sequence). Incomplete CDR3 DNA: TGTGCCAGCAGCTCCGGGACAGGGAGCAATCAGCCC. As protein: CASSSGTGSNQP. The entire CDR3 is CASSSGTGSNQPQHF. Looking up the rest from reference TRBV7-9 and TRBJ1-5 gives the full variable domain: DTGVSQNPRHKITKRGQNVTFRCDPISEHNRLYWYRQTLGQGPEFLTYFQNEAQLEKSRLLSDRFSAERPKGSFSTLEIQRTEQGDSAMYLCASSSGTGSNQPQHFGDGTRLSIL.

Notes on this clone: The read finishes 3 residues shy of the CDR3 end, and the germline J gene is used to complete it. The chain carries TRBV5-1 and TRBJ2-1; a weak D match, TRBD2 (6 bases). The CDR3 runs 17 residues. CDR1 SGHRS and CDR2 YFSETQ come from the germline V gene. Trimming took off 0 bases at V and 5 bases at J, with 18 bases between the two ends. The CDR3: CASSLGVRTTSDNEQFF. CDR3 bases read: TGCGCCAGCAGCTTGGGAGTGAGGACTACGTCCGACAATGAG.

As concerns this clone: Sequencing ends 3 residues short of the CDR3 end; the germline J gene provides the rest. The rearrangement uses TRBV2 and TRBJ2-3; D remains ambiguous. Germline CDR1 and CDR2: SNHLY and FYNNEI. The CDR3 covers 13 residues. The sequenced CDR3 bases are TGTGCCAGCAGTGAAGACAGTCAAGAGACG. Its protein product is CASSEDSQET. The whole CDR3 protein is CASSEDSQETQYF. The variable domain in full, completed from reference TRBV2 and TRBJ2-3, reads EPEVTQTPSHQVTQMGQEVILRCVPISNHLYFYWYRQILGQKVEFLVSFYNNEISEKSEIFDDQFSVERPDGSNFTLKIRSTKLEDSAMYFCASSEDSQETQYFGPGTRLTVL.

On this clone itself: Read coverage stops 3 residues before the CDR3 terminus; the germline J gene supplies the remainder. V is TRBV11-2 and J is TRBJ1-3; TRBD1 might be the D (6 bases). CDR3 length: 15 residues. Trimming shortened V by 1 base and J by 2 bases, and 9 bases separated the two germline ends. Germline V gene data show CDR1 as SGHAT and CDR2 as FQNNGV. CDR3 DNA, as far as it was read: TGTGCCAGCAGCTTAGTTGCAGGGGCTGGAAACACC. Amino acid sequence: CASSLVAGAGNT. The whole CDR3 is CASSLVAGAGNTIYF.

Comments on this clone: The read falls 3 residues short of the CDR3 end, and the missing part is taken from the germline J gene. The gene calls are TRBV7-9 and TRBJ2-2; 7 positions match TRBD2. Looked up from germline, CDR1 is SEHNR and CDR2 is FQNEAQ (reference sequence). The CDR3 is made up of 14 amino acids. The trim removed 5 bases at V and 3 bases at J, leaving 3 bases unmatched. The DNA read from the CDR3 is TGTGCCAGCAGCCCTAGCGGATACACCGGGGAG. Residues: CASSPSGYTGE. The whole CDR3 region reads CASSPSGYTGELFF.

A word on this clone: The read halts 3 residues ahead of the CDR3 end, with the missing end drawn from the germline J gene. The chain combines TRBV30 with TRBJ2-1; 8 bases map to TRBD2. Per germline, CDR1 GTSNPN and CDR2 SVGIG (reference sequence). The J segment lost 6 bases and the V segment lost 3 bases, leaving 7 bases of the junction unmatched. This CDR3 region has 14 residues. The part of the CDR3 DNA that was read is TGTGCCTGGAGCCCAGGACTAGCCGTCAATGAG. Translation: CAWSPGLAVNE. The CDR3, in full, reads CAWSPGLAVNEQFF. The complete variable domain, with remaining parts taken from reference TRBV30 and TRBJ2-1, reads SQTIHQWPATLVQPVGSPLSLECTVEGTSNPNLYWYRQAAGRGLQLLFYSVGIGQISSEVPQNLSASRPQDRQFILSSKKLLLSDSGFYLCAWSPGLAVNEQFFGPGTRLTVL.

In regard to this clone: Sequencing ends 3 residues short of the CDR3 end; the germline J gene provides the rest. The chain combines TRBV5-6 with TRBJ1-1; D gene ambiguous. There are 14 residues in the CDR3. Germline assignment: CDR1 SGHDT and CDR2 YYEEEE. The V and J ends lost 2 bases and 6 bases respectively, with 14 bases between them. The CDR3: CASSLTSGRAEAFF. The DNA read from the CDR3 is TGTGCCAGCAGCTTAACCTCTGGGCGGGCTGAA.

About this clone itself: The CDR3 extends 3 residues past the end of the read, so its final part is completed from the germline J gene. This chain connects TRBV7-9 to TRBJ1-5, with 8 bases lining up with TRBD1. The CDR3 consists of 15 residues. Germline trimming cut 5 bases from V and 1 base from J; bases unmatched to any gene: 4. Germline CDR1 is SEHNR and CDR2 is FQNEAQ (reference sequence). CDR3 DNA, as far as it was read: TGTGCCAGCAGCCCCGGGACAGGAAGCAATCAGCCC. Translating it yields CASSPGTGSNQP. Given in full, the CDR3 is CASSPGTGSNQPQHF.

Comments on this clone: Read coverage stops 3 residues before the CDR3 terminus; the germline J gene supplies the remainder. The chain carries TRBV29-1 and TRBJ1-1; D ambiguous. From germline, CDR1 is SQVTM and CDR2 ANQGSEA. Trimming removed 5 bases at V and 1 base at J, with 11 bases between. There are 13 residues in the CDR3. The sequenced part of the CDR3 DNA is TGCAGCGTTTCGAGGGCCCGGAACACTGAA. It yields the protein CSVSRARNTE. The CDR3 in its entirety is CSVSRARNTEAFF.

CDR3 residues: CASRLDRSYQPQYF. The part of the CDR3 DNA that was read is TGTGCCAGCAGACTGGACAGGAGCTATCAGCCG. This chain uses TRBV2 with TRBJ2-3; 7 bases are shared with TRBD1. The read comes to an end 3 residues before the CDR3 does, leaving the germline J gene to fill in the end. There are 14 residues in the CDR3. Germline V gene data show CDR1 as SNHLY and CDR2 as FYNNEI.

Remarks on this clone: The read ends 3 residues early relative to the CDR3; the germline J gene fills the gap. The genes are TRBV19 and TRBJ1-2, with 9 positions matching TRBD1. CDR1 and CDR2 from the germline V gene are LNHDA and SQIVND (reference sequence). The CDR3 contains 13 residues. The junction had 6 bases not matched to a gene; V was cut back by 7 bases and J by 6 bases. The sequenced part of the CDR3 DNA is TGTGCCAGTACGCGGGGACAGGGAAATGGC. Encoded protein: CASTRGQGNG. The whole CDR3 reads CASTRGQGNGYTF.

On this clone itself: The missing CDR3 end, 3 residues past where the read stops, is filled in from the germline J gene. The V call is TRBV20-1, the J call TRBJ2-3; 8 positions agree with TRBD2. The CDR3 spans 16 residues. From germline, CDR1 is DFQATT and CDR2 SNEGSKA (reference sequence). The CDR3 here is CSALALSSGMAKTQYF. The sequenced CDR3 bases are TGCAGTGCCCTAGCGTTAAGTAGCGGGATGGCCAAAACG.

On this clone: The CDR3 is cut off 3 residues early in the read; its end comes from the germline J gene. The rearrangement uses TRBV18 and TRBJ1-1; a weak D match, TRBD1 (5 bases). The CDR3 runs to 14 residues. Trimming took 4 bases from V and 3 from J, leaving 12 bases between them. Germline V gives CDR1 KGHSH, CDR2 LQKENI. The CDR3 DNA, read in part, is TGTGCCAGCTCACGGGCAGGGAAGGACACTGAA. It codes for CASSRAGKDTE. The entire CDR3 is CASSRAGKDTEAFF.

Remarks on this clone: The read ends 3 residues before the CDR3 terminus; that terminus is restored from the germline J gene. V gene TRBV19 combines with J gene TRBJ2-7; 10 bases align to TRBD1. Looked up from germline, CDR1 is LNHDA and CDR2 is SQIVND (reference sequence). The J segment lost 3 bases and the V segment lost 7 bases, leaving 9 bases of the junction unmatched. The CDR3 sequence is 15 residues long. The CDR3 here is CASTEGTGVGYEQYF. Partial CDR3 DNA: TGTGCCAGTACCGAGGGGACAGGGGTTGGCTACGAG.

About this clone itself: The missing CDR3 end, 3 residues past where the read stops, is filled in from the germline J gene. This rearrangement joins TRBV19 to TRBJ2-1, with 10 bases that match TRBD2. Trimming at V came to 2 bases and at J to 6 bases, leaving 7 bases not matched to a gene. This CDR3 contains 16 residues. Germline V lookup: CDR1 LNHDA, CDR2 SQIVND (reference sequence). Incomplete CDR3 DNA: TGTGCCAGTAGTATATATCTAGCGGGAGTGTTCAATGAG. This encodes CASSIYLAGVFNE. In full, the CDR3 reads CASSIYLAGVFNEQFF.

In regard to this clone: The sequenced fragment ends 3 residues before the CDR3 boundary, so the rest is inferred from the germline J gene. The chain combines TRBV19 with TRBJ2-2, with 10 positions matching TRBD1. This CDR3 region has 16 residues. Losses at the gene ends were 7 bases for V and 0 bases for J; bases not matched to a gene: 5. Germline values: CDR1 LNHDA, CDR2 SQIVND (reference sequence). CDR3: CASTDRGMANTGELFF. CDR3 DNA, as far as it was read: TGTGCCAGTACGGACAGGGGGATGGCGAACACCGGGGAG. Complete variable domain (other parts from reference TRBV19 and TRBJ2-2): DGGITQSPKYLFRKEGQNVTLSCEQNLNHDAMYWYRQDPGQGLRLIYYSQIVNDFQKGDIAEGYSVSREKKESFPLTVTSAQKNPTAFYLCASTDRGMANTGELFFGEGSRLTVL.

As regards this clone: The read terminates 3 residues ahead of where the CDR3 ends, so the germline J gene completes it. The rearrangement uses TRBV10-3 and TRBJ2-3; 8 nucleotides line up with TRBD1. The CDR3 has 17 residues. The germline V gene encodes CDR1 ENHRY and CDR2 SYGVKD. The CDR3 loop reads CAISDSRFADRAETQYF. The sequenced CDR3 bases are TGTGCCATCAGTGACAGCCGTTTTGCGGACAGGGCTGAGACG.

A word on this clone: The read ends 3 residues early relative to the CDR3; the germline J gene fills the gap. The gene calls are TRBV18 and TRBJ1-2; the D is unclear. Germline CDR1 reads KGHSH; CDR2 reads LQKENI. The CDR3 is made up of 16 amino acids. CDR3 residues: CASSPRPSGSSYDYTF. Partial CDR3 DNA: TGTGCCAGCTCACCAAGGCCCAGCGGGAGTTCGTACGAC.

On this clone: Sequencing ends 3 residues short of the CDR3 end; the germline J gene provides the rest. The chain has TRBV28 and TRBJ1-5; 9 bases agree with TRBD1. The CDR3 totals 16 residues. Looked up from germline, CDR1 is MDHEN and CDR2 is SYDVKM. V gave up 7 bases and J gave up 7 bases; unmatched junction bases: 14. The chain's CDR3 is CASTTPGGQGRQPQHF. The DNA read from the CDR3 is TGTGCCAGCACCACCCCCGGGGGACAGGGACGGCAGCCC.